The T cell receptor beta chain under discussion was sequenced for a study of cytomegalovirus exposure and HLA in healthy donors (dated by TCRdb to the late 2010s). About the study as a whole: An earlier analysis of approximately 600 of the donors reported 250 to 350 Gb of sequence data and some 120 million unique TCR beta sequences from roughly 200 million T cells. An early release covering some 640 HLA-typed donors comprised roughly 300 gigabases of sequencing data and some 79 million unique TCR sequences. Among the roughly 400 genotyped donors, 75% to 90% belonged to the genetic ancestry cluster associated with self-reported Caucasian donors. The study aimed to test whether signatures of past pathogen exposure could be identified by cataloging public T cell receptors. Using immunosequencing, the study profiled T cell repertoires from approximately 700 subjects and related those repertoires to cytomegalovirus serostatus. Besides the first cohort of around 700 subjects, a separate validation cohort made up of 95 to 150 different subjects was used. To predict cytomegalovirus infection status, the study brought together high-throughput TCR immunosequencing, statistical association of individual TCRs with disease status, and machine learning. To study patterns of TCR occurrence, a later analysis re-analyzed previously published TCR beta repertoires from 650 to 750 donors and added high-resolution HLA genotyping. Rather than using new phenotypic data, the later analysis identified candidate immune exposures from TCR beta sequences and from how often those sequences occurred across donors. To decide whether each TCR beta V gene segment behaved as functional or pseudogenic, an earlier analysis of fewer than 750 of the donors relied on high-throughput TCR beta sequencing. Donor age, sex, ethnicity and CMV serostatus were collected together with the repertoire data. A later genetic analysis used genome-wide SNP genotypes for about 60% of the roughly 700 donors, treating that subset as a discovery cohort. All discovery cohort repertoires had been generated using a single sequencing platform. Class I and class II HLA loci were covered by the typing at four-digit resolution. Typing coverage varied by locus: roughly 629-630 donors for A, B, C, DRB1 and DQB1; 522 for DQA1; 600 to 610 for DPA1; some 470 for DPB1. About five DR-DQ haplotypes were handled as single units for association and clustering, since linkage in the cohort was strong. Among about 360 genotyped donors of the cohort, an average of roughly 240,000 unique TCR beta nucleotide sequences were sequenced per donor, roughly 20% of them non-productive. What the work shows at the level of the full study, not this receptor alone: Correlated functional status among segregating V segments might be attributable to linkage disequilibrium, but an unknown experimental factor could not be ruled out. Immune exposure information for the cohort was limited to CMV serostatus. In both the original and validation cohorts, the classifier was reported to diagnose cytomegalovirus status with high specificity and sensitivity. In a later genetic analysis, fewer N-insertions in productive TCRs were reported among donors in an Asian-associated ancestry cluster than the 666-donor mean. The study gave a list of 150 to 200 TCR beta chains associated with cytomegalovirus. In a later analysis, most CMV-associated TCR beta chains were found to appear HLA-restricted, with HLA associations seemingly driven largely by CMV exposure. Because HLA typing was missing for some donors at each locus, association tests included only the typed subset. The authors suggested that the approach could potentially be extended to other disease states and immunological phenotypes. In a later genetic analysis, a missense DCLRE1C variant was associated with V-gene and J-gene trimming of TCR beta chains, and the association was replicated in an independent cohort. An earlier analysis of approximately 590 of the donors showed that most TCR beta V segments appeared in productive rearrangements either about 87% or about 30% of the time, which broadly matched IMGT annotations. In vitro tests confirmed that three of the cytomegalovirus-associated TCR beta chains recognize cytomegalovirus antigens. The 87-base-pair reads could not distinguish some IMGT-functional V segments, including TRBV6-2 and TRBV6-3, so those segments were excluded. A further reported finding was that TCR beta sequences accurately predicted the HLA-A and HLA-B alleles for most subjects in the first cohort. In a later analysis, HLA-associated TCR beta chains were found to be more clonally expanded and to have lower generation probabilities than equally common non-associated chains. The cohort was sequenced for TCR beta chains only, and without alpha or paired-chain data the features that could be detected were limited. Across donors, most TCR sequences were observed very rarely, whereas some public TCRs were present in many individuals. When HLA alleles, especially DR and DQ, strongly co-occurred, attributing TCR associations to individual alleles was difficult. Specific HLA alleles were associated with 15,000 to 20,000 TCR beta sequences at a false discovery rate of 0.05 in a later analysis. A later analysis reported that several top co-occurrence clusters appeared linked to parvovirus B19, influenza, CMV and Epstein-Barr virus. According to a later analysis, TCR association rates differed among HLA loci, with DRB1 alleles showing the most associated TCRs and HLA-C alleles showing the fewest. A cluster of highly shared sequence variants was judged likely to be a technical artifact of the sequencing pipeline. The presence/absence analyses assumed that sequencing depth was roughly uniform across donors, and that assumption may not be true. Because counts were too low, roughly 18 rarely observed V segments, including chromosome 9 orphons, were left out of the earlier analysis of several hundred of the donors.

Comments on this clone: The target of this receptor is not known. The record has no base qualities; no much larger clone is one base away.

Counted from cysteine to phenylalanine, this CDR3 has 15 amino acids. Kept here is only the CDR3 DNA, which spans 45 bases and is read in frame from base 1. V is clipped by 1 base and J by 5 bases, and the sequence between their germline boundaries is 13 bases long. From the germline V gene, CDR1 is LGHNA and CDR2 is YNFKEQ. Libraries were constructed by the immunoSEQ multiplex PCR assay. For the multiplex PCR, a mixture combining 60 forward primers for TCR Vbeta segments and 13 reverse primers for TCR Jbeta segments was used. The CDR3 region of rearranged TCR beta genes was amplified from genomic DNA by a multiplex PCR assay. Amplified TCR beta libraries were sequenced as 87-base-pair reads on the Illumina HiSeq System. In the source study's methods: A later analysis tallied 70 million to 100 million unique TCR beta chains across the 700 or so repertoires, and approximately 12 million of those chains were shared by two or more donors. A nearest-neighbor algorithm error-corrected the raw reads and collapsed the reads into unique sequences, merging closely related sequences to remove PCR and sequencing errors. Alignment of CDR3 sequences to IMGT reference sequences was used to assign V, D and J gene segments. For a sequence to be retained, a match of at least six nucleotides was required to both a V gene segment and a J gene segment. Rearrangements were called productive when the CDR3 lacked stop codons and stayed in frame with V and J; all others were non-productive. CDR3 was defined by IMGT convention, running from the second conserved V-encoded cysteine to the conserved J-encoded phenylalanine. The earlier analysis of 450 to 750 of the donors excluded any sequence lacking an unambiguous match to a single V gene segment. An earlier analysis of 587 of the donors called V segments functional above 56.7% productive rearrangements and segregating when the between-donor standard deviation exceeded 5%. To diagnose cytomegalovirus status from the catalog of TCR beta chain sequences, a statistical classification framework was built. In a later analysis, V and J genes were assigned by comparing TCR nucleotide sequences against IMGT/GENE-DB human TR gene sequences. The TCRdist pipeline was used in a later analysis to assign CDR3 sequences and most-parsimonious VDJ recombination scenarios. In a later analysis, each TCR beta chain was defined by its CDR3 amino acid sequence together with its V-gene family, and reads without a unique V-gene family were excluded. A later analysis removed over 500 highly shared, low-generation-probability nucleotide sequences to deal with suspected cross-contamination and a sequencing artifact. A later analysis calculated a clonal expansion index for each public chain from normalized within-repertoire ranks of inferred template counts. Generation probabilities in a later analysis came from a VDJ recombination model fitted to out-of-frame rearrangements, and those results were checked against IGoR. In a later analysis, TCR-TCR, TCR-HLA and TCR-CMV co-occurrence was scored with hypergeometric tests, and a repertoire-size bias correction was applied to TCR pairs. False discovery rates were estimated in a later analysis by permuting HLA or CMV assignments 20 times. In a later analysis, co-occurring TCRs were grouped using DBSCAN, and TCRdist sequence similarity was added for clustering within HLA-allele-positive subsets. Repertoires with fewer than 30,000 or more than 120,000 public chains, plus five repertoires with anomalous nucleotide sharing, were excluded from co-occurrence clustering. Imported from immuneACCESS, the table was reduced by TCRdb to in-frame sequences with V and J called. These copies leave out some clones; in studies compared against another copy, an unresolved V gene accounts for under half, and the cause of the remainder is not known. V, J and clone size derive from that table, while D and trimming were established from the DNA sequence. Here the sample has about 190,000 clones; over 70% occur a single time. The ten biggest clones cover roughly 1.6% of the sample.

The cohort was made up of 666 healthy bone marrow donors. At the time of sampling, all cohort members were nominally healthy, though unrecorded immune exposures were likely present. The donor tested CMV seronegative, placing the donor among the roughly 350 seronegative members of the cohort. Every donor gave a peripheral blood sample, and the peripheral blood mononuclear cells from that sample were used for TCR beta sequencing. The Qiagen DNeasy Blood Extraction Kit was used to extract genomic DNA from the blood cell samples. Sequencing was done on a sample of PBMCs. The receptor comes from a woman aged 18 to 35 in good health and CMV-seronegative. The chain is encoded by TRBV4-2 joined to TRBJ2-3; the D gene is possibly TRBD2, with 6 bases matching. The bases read TGTGCCAGCAGCCAAGTGCGGGACCTTGGAGATACGCAGTATTTT. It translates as CASSQVRDLGDTQYF.